One and the same sample provided the 27 T cell receptor beta chains below, sequenced in a study of cytomegalovirus exposure and HLA in healthy donors. Use of 60 Vbeta and 13 Jbeta primers characterized the PCR. Generated by immunoSEQ multiplex PCR, the TCRdb table keeps only in-frame clones and is missing some. The data hold some 120,000 clones, with approximately 79% observed a single time. Sequencing used PBMCs. These receptors were collected from a man between 25 and 39 years old in good health and CMV-seronegative.

V gene TRBV27 combines with J gene TRBJ2-3; possible D gene TRBD2, 6 bases. Germline V gives CDR1 MNHEY, CDR2 SMNVEV (reference sequence). The CDR3 loop spans 13 amino acids. V lost 6 bases and J 1 base, leaving 8 bases between the germline ends. The CDR3 nucleotides are TGTGCCAGCAGGGGGGGAGGCACAGATACGCAGTATTTT. It specifies CASRGGGTDTQYF.

This clone ranks as large (0.1 to 1%). The genes are TRBV4-2 and TRBJ1-4; D is unresolved. V lost 4 bases and J 8 bases, leaving 14 bases between the germline ends. Germline-derived CDR1 and CDR2 are LGHNA and YNFKEQ. CDR3 size: 14 residues. The CDR3 protein is CASSRLGVLEKLFF. The CDR3 nucleotides are TGTGCCAGCAGCCGACTCGGCGTTCTCGAAAAACTGTTTTTT.

The chain combines TRBV19 with TRBJ2-1; 8 nucleotides line up with TRBD1. The CDR3 is 16 amino acids. The germline gives CDR1 LNHDA, CDR2 SQIVND (reference sequence). Losses at the gene ends were 3 bases for V and 3 bases for J; bases not matched to a gene: 7. The CDR3 DNA follows: TGTGCCAGTAGTATTCCCAGGGGGCCGCGCTACAATGAGCAGTTCTTC. Its translation is CASSIPRGPRYNEQFF.

This clone was seen a few times. V gene TRBV4-3 combines with J gene TRBJ2-2; D unresolved. This CDR3 spans 22 amino acids. Germline V gene lookup returns CDR1 LGHNA and CDR2 YSLEER. The V gene lost 1 base and the J gene lost 0 bases, with 27 bases spanning the gap. The CDR3 DNA follows: TGCGCCAGCAGCCAAGGGGCGCTGAACCAATGGCCCCCGACGACGAACACCGGGGAGCTGTTTTTT. Protein: CASSQGALNQWPPTTNTGELFF.

This clone has a handful of counts. The chain has TRBV6-1 and TRBJ2-1; TRBD1 is a possible D gene (6 bases). The germline gives CDR1 MNHNS, CDR2 SASEGT. This CDR3 region has 17 residues. V dropped 4 bases and J dropped 9 bases, with 25 bases sitting between them. The CDR3 region has the DNA TGTGCCAGCAGTGCATTATCAGGGGCGCTCGGGGACGGTGAGCAGTTCTTC. Amino acids: CASSALSGALGDGEQFF.

The chain couples TRBV6-5 to TRBJ1-2, with 11 nucleotides matching TRBD1. With 7 bases clipped from V and 6 bases from J, the junction kept 7 bases outside the gene matches. This CDR3 has 14 residues. Germline V gene sequence: CDR1 MNHEY, CDR2 SVGAGI. The CDR3 reads CASTLGQGVNGYTF. CDR3 bases: TGTGCCAGCACCTTGGGACAGGGGGTAAATGGCTACACCTTC.

The chain joins TRBV2 to TRBJ2-5; D not certain. This CDR3 comprises 11 residues. Trimming removed 6 bases from V and 5 bases from J, with 7 bases in between. The germline V gene has CDR1 SNHLY and CDR2 FYNNEI. This CDR3 reads CASSGTETQYF. In nucleotides, the CDR3 is TGTGCCAGCAGCGGTACGGAGACCCAGTACTTC.

The chain carries TRBV18 and TRBJ2-3; TRBD2 agrees at 7 bases. J gave up 9 bases and V 3 bases, and 6 bases lay outside the gene matches. Germline values: CDR1 KGHSH, CDR2 LQKENI. The CDR3 is 13 amino acids. CDR3 sequence: CASSPPGSGTQYF. The CDR3 bases are TGTGCCAGCTCACCTCCGGGTAGCGGGACGCAGTATTTT.

The rearrangement links TRBV6-5 to TRBJ2-7, with 12 bases matching TRBD1. V was pared by 4 bases and J by 7 bases, with 8 bases of the junction left unmatched. Germline CDR1 MNHEY, CDR2 SVGAGI. The CDR3 spans 15 residues. CDR3 residues: CASSSEGQGALEQYF. In nucleotides, the CDR3 is TGTGCCAGCAGTTCTGAGGGACAGGGGGCCTTAGAGCAGTACTTC.

V gene TRBV15 combines with J gene TRBJ1-2; 9 nucleotides align to TRBD1. CDR1 and CDR2 from the germline V gene are LNHNV and YYDKDF (reference sequence). V gave up 8 bases and J gave up 6 bases; unmatched junction bases: 7. CDR3 length: 13 residues. The DNA for the CDR3 is TGTGCCACCGAACTCGACAGGGGGGATGGCTACACCTTC. Protein: CATELDRGDGYTF. The variable domain in full, with the rest retrieved from reference TRBV15 and TRBJ1-2, is DAMVIQNPRYQVTQFGKPVTLSCSQTLNHNVMYWYQQKSSQAPKLLFHYYDKDFNNEADTPDNFQSRRPNTSFCFLDIRSPGLGDTAMYLCATELDRGDGYTFGSGTRLTVV.

The genes are TRBV4-1 and TRBJ2-7; TRBD1 matches at 10 bases. The J segment lost 1 base and the V segment lost 3 bases, leaving 3 bases of the junction unmatched. Germline lookup yields CDR1 MGHRA and CDR2 YSYEKL. This CDR3 is 15 amino acids long. The CDR3, as DNA: TGCGCCAGCAGCCATCAGGACAGGGGGTCCTACGAGCAGTACTTC. Its protein product is CASSHQDRGSYEQYF.

V gene TRBV5-4 combines with J gene TRBJ1-1, with D perhaps TRBD1 (5 bases). V gave up 3 bases and J gave up 7 bases, with 10 bases separating them. From germline, CDR1 is SGHNT and CDR2 YYREEE (reference sequence). There are 12 residues in the CDR3. CDR3 in DNA: TGTGCCAGCAGCTCCCAGGGTGTTGAAGCTTTCTTT. Protein product: CASSSQGVEAFF.

The V call is TRBV28, the J call TRBJ1-5; perhaps TRBD1 as D (5 bases). This CDR3 has 16 residues. The V end was cut by 3 bases, the J end by 1 base, with 13 bases between. CDR1 is MDHEN, CDR2 SYDVKM, per germline. The CDR3 is CASSFNRWISNQPQHF. CDR3 bases: TGTGCCAGCAGTTTTAACAGGTGGATCAGCAATCAGCCCCAGCATTTT.

The genes are TRBV19 and TRBJ1-2; no clear D gene. Per germline, CDR1 LNHDA and CDR2 SQIVND (reference sequence). The CDR3 runs 15 residues. V was cut by 5 bases and J by 4 bases, with 17 bases left in between. This chain's CDR3 is CASSLQPEGTYGYTF. The CDR3 nucleotides read TGTGCCAGTAGTCTTCAGCCGGAGGGAACCTATGGCTACACCTTC.

V gene TRBV4-2 combines with J gene TRBJ1-1; 11 positions match TRBD1. The CDR3 is 17 amino acids. The V and J ends lost 6 bases and 4 bases, in that order; junction bases with no gene match: 13. Germline V CDR1 and CDR2: LGHNA, YNFKEQ. Here the CDR3 reads CASRPVSAGTGGTEAFF. The CDR3 DNA reads as TGTGCCAGCAGACCTGTGTCAGCCGGGACAGGGGGCACTGAAGCTTTCTTT.

This clone appeared a few times. The V gene is TRBV28, the J gene TRBJ2-7; maybe TRBD2 (5 bases). This CDR3 comprises 12 residues. Trimming stripped 11 bases from V and 3 bases from J, with 14 bases between. Germline CDR1 MDHEN, CDR2 SYDVKM. The CDR3 loop is CACGRGLYEQYF. The DNA of the CDR3 is TGTGCCTGCGGGCGTGGGCTCTACGAGCAGTACTTC.

V and J are TRBV23-1 and TRBJ2-1, with no clear D. TRBV23-1 is reported as an ORF; its role is uncertain. The CDR3 has 11 residues. The V end lost 0 bases, the J end lost 10 bases, and 4 bases lay between the germline ends. The CDR3 reads CASSQSSEQFF. For the CDR3, the DNA is TGCGCCAGCAGTCAATCTAGCGAGCAGTTCTTC.

V and J are TRBV6-5 and TRBJ2-4; no clear D. Trimming left V 0 bases short and J 0 bases short, with 9 bases between. Germline-derived CDR1 and CDR2 are MNHEY and SVGAGI. The CDR3 is 16 amino acids. The CDR3 reads CASSYSRMLAKNIQYF. The CDR3 DNA reads TGTGCCAGCAGTTACTCGAGAATGTTAGCCAAAAACATTCAGTACTTC.

This sequence joins TRBV23-1 and TRBJ1-4; the D gene is possibly TRBD1 (5 bases). TRBV23-1 is classed as an ORF, of uncertain function. V shed 4 bases and J shed 8 bases, with 14 bases lying between them. This CDR3 contains 14 residues. The chain's CDR3 is CASSLWGGIEKLFF. For the CDR3, the DNA is TGCGCCAGCAGTCTCTGGGGGGGGATCGAAAAACTGTTTTTT.

The chain carries TRBV30 and TRBJ1-3, with 8 bases identical to TRBD1. Per the germline V gene, CDR1 is GTSNPN and CDR2 is SVGIG (reference sequence). V shed 5 bases, J shed 0 bases, and the junction held 3 bases outside the gene matches. The CDR3 is 14 residues long. The chain's CDR3 is CAWRDRTSGNTIYF. The CDR3 bases are TGTGCCTGGCGGGACAGGACCTCTGGAAACACCATATATTTT.

The chain uses TRBV28 and TRBJ2-1, with TRBD2 matching over 10 bases. The CDR3 sequence is 15 residues long. Germline V lookup: CDR1 MDHEN, CDR2 SYDVKM. Trimming at V came to 7 bases and at J to 7 bases, leaving 10 bases not matched to a gene. The CDR3 reads CASTPTSGHGNEQFF. The DNA of the CDR3 is TGTGCCAGCACCCCGACTAGCGGGCATGGAAATGAGCAGTTCTTC.

About this clone itself: The junction differs from germline at one of its ends, possibly a read error. The chain carries TRBV6-5 and TRBJ1-1, with 7 bases lining up with TRBD1. The germline CDR1 and CDR2 sequences are MNHEY and SVGAGI. The CDR3 length is 14 residues. CDR3 region: CASSSGQDHTGAFF. CDR3 nucleotide sequence: TGTGCCAGCAGTTCTGGACAGGACCACACTGGAGCTTTCTTT.

V and J are TRBV7-2 and TRBJ2-5, with D unclear. The CDR3 is 12 residues long. V lost 3 bases and J lost 4, with 6 bases in between. From germline, CDR1 is SGHTA and CDR2 FQGNSA. CDR3 region: CASSFRGETQYF. The DNA of the CDR3 is TGTGCCAGCAGCTTTCGAGGAGAGACCCAGTACTTC.

This chain uses TRBV15 with TRBJ2-6; D possibly corresponds to TRBD2 (7 bases). The germline V gene has CDR1 LNHNV and CDR2 YYDKDF (reference sequence). CDR3 length equals 17 residues. V lost 1 base and J lost 4, with 14 bases in between. The DNA of the CDR3 is TGTGCCACCAGCAGAGCTTCGGGGGGCGACGGGGCCAACGTCCTGACTTTC. It is translated as CATSRASGGDGANVLTF.

This chain joins TRBV6-5 and TRBJ2-7; D not certain. The germline V gene has CDR1 MNHEY and CDR2 SVGAGI. V lost 8 bases, J lost 4 bases, and 6 bases lay in between. The CDR3 is made up of 10 amino acids. The CDR3 DNA follows: TGTGCCAGCGTCTTATACGAGCAGTACTTC. It encodes CASVLYEQYF.

V usage is TRBV19 and J usage is TRBJ1-6; D gene uncertain. V shed 4 bases and J shed 7 bases, with 11 bases lying between them. The CDR3 is made up of 14 amino acids. CDR1 and CDR2 from the germline V gene are LNHDA and SQIVND (reference sequence). The CDR3 DNA follows: TGTGCCAGTAGTAGATGGGCCACAAATTCACCCCTCCACTTT. This codes for CASSRWATNSPLHF.

The chain carries TRBV27 and TRBJ1-6; D unclear. CDR1 is MNHEY, CDR2 SMNVEV, per germline (reference sequence). The CDR3 contains 12 residues. Trimming removed 5 bases at V and 5 bases at J, with 4 bases between. The CDR3 protein is CASSPHNSPLHF. The CDR3, as DNA: TGTGCCAGCAGTCCTCATAATTCACCCCTCCACTTT.